These 27 T cell receptor beta chains share one sample of origin, sequenced in a study of cytomegalovirus exposure and HLA in healthy donors (dated by TCRdb to about 2017). Libraries came from the immunoSEQ multiplex PCR assay. TCRdb re-hosts the immuneACCESS table, in-frame sequences only. Its copies lack some clones; in the studies checked, an unresolved V gene accounts for under half of them, and the cause for the rest is not known. This sample comprises more than 50,000 clones, roughly 94% of them detected only once. The ten largest account for under 3% of the sample. The sequenced material came from PBMCs. The receptors shown here come from a man younger than 30 in good health and CMV-seronegative.

V and J are TRBV14 and TRBJ1-1, with 8 bases lining up with TRBD1. CDR3 size: 18 residues. Per germline, CDR1 SGHDN and CDR2 FVKESK. V lost 0 bases, J lost 0 bases, and 9 bases stayed unmatched. The CDR3 loop reads CASSQDRLTGGLNTEAFF. The CDR3 DNA sequence: TGTGCCAGCAGCCAAGATCGTCTTACAGGGGGGCTGAACACTGAAGCTTTCTTT.

The rearrangement links TRBV7-9 to TRBJ2-5; 8 bases fit TRBD1. V lost 5 bases and J lost 7; bases outside the gene matches: 9. The CDR3 is 14 residues long. CDR1 and CDR2 from the germline V gene are SEHNR and FQNEAQ (reference sequence). In DNA, the CDR3 is TGTGCCAGCAGCCGCCCAGGGGGCGATGGGACCCAGTACTTC. Translating gives CASSRPGGDGTQYF.

V usage is TRBV19 and J usage is TRBJ1-4; 9 nucleotides line up with TRBD1. The CDR3 has 15 residues. The ends lost 7 bases at V and 7 bases at J; junction bases unmatched: 10. The V gene's germline CDR1 is LNHDA and CDR2 SQIVND (reference sequence). In DNA form, the CDR3 reads TGTGCCAGTACCCGGACAGGGGTGCGGGGTGAAAAACTGTTTTTT. It is translated as CASTRTGVRGEKLFF.

The chain has TRBV6-5 and TRBJ2-1; D is perhaps TRBD2 (6 bases). The V and J ends lost 2 bases and 11 bases respectively, with 16 bases between them. This CDR3 spans 14 amino acids. The germline CDR1 and CDR2 sequences are MNHEY and SVGAGI. The CDR3 DNA is TGTGCCAGCAGTTACCCCGGGACTCAAAAGAAGCAGTTCTTC. Translation: CASSYPGTQKKQFF.

The chain employs TRBV11-2 and TRBJ1-2, with a weak D call TRBD1 (6 bases). There are 15 residues in the CDR3. The germline gives CDR1 SGHAT, CDR2 FQNNGV. The V gene lost 3 bases and the J gene lost 4 bases, with 15 bases spanning the gap. CDR3: CASSFFDRLSYGYTF. CDR3 DNA: TGTGCCAGCAGCTTCTTTGACAGGCTGAGCTATGGCTACACCTTC.

The CDR3 region has the DNA TGTGCCAGCAGTAGGGCAGGGTTGACCTACGAGCAGTACTTC. Residues: CASSRAGLTYEQYF. The genes are TRBV7-2 and TRBJ2-7, with a tentative D call TRBD1 (5 bases). Trimming removed 6 bases from V and 2 bases from J, with 14 bases in between. Germline V gene lookup returns CDR1 SGHTA and CDR2 FQGNSA. This CDR3 comprises 14 residues. The variable domain in full, completed from reference TRBV7-2 and TRBJ2-7, reads GAGVSQSPSNKVTEKGKDVELRCDPISGHTALYWYRQSLGQGLEFLIYFQGNSAPDKSGLPSDRFSAERTGGSVSTLTIQRTQQEDSAVYLCASSRAGLTYEQYFGPGTRLTVT.

This clone was detected only once. The V gene is TRBV7-2, the J gene TRBJ1-1, with 10 positions matching TRBD1. From germline, CDR1 is SGHTA and CDR2 FQGNSA. The CDR3 has 15 residues. Unmatched junction bases numbered 8, after V lost 5 bases and J lost 5 bases. As DNA, the CDR3 is TGTGCCAGCAGCGCCCCGGGGACAGGGGAAACTGAAGCTTTCTTT. Amino acids: CASSAPGTGETEAFF.

The sample holds a few counts of this clone. The chain combines TRBV10-1 with TRBJ2-7, with TRBD1 matching over 10 bases. CDR1 is WNHNN, CDR2 SYGVQD, per germline (reference sequence). V lost 2 bases and J lost 6; bases outside the gene matches: 7. This CDR3 spans 15 amino acids. The CDR3, as DNA: TGCGCCAGCAGTGAGCTGCCGGGACAGGGGAGCGAGCAGTACTTC. Translating gives CASSELPGQGSEQYF.

The chain employs TRBV28 and TRBJ2-7; weak D call: TRBD2 (6 bases). Trimming left V 2 bases short and J 7 bases short, with 24 bases between. CDR1 is MDHEN and CDR2 is SYDVKM in the germline V gene. The CDR3 has 17 residues. DNA of the CDR3: TGTGCCAGCAGTTTACAATCCGGGACTTTGAATTATGCGGAGCAGTACTTC. Its translation: CASSLQSGTLNYAEQYF.

The sample holds one count of this clone. J is TRBJ2-4 and V is TRBV7-3; D gene ambiguous. This CDR3 is 13 amino acids long. The germline V and J ends were trimmed by 1 base and 6 bases, with 7 bases remaining between them. Per germline, CDR1 SGHTA and CDR2 FQGTGA. The CDR3: CASSLRPGNIQYF. Written as DNA, the CDR3 is TGTGCCAGCAGCTTAAGGCCGGGAAACATTCAGTACTTC. The variable domain in full, with the rest retrieved from reference TRBV7-3 and TRBJ2-4, is GAGVSQTPSNKVTEKGKYVELRCDPISGHTALYWYRQSLGQGPEFLIYFQGTGAADDSGLPNDRFFAVRPEGSVSTLKIQRTERGDSAVYLCASSLRPGNIQYFGAGTRLSVL.

This sequence joins TRBV7-2 and TRBJ2-2, with TRBD2 identical over 9 bases. The CDR3 loop spans 15 amino acids. Per the germline V gene, CDR1 is SGHTA and CDR2 is FQGNSA. The J segment lost 2 bases and the V segment lost 4 bases, leaving 2 bases of the junction unmatched. CDR3 in amino acids: CASSSSGVNTGELFF. CDR3 coding DNA: TGTGCCAGCAGCTCTAGCGGGGTTAACACCGGGGAGCTGTTTTTT.

V usage is TRBV28 and J usage is TRBJ1-5; 7 nucleotides match TRBD1. Germline lookup yields CDR1 MDHEN and CDR2 SYDVKM. V lost 6 bases to trimming and J lost 8 bases; unmatched junction nucleotides: 10. The CDR3 spans 14 residues. In DNA form, the CDR3 reads TGTGCCAGCAGCCCTGACAGGGTCGAGAAGCCCCAGCATTTT. Protein sequence: CASSPDRVEKPQHF.

The V and J genes are TRBV2 and TRBJ2-3; no clear D gene. The germline V gene encodes CDR1 SNHLY and CDR2 FYNNEI. Trimming cost V 7 bases and J 2 bases, with 10 bases left between them. The CDR3 covers 13 residues. The CDR3 here is CASTSEPTDTQYF. The CDR3 DNA follows: TGTGCCAGCACCTCGGAGCCCACAGATACGCAGTATTTT. The complete variable domain, with remaining parts taken from reference TRBV2 and TRBJ2-3, reads EPEVTQTPSHQVTQMGQEVILRCVPISNHLYFYWYRQILGQKVEFLVSFYNNEISEKSEIFDDQFSVERPDGSNFTLKIRSTKLEDSAMYFCASTSEPTDTQYFGPGTRLTVL.

The chain recombines TRBV6-5 with TRBJ1-1, with D possibly matching TRBD1 (5 bases). CDR3 size: 12 residues. Deletions cut 0 bases from V and 10 bases from J, with 9 bases between. From germline, CDR1 is MNHEY and CDR2 SVGAGI. DNA of the CDR3: TGTGCCAGCAGTTACTCGCAGGGCAGAGCTTTCTTT. Its translation: CASSYSQGRAFF.

This sequence joins TRBV30 and TRBJ1-1; D is undetermined. Trimming took 8 bases from V and 3 from J, leaving 16 bases between them. Germline V gene data show CDR1 as GTSNPN and CDR2 as SVGIG (reference sequence). The CDR3 loop spans 13 amino acids. This CDR3 is CALTRHGYTEAFF. In DNA, the CDR3 is TGTGCCCTTACCCGACATGGATACACTGAAGCTTTCTTT.

V is TRBV10-2 and J is TRBJ1-1; unclear D gene. Germline V gene lookup returns CDR1 WSHSY and CDR2 SAAADI. The V end was cut by 4 bases, the J end by 1 base, with 7 bases between. This CDR3 region has 13 residues. CDR3 region: CASSAGRNTEAFF. DNA of the CDR3: TGCGCCAGCAGTGCAGGCCGGAACACTGAAGCTTTCTTT.

The chain employs TRBV9 and TRBJ1-1; 9 bases map to TRBD1. This CDR3 is built from 12 residues. Trimming took 2 bases from V and 11 from J; bases not matched to a gene: 4. The germline CDR1 and CDR2 sequences are SGDLS and YYNGEE. The CDR3 protein is CASSVGTGSAFF. For the CDR3, the DNA is TGTGCCAGCAGCGTCGGGACAGGGAGTGCTTTCTTT.

The J gene is TRBJ2-3, the V gene TRBV27; TRBD2 agrees at 15 bases. The trim removed 5 bases at V and 0 bases at J, leaving 9 bases unmatched. There are 19 residues in the CDR3. Germline CDR1 MNHEY, CDR2 SMNVEV (reference sequence). CDR3 nucleotides: TGTGCCAGCAGTCCCGGACTAGCGGGAGGGTTTATCAGCACAGATACGCAGTATTTT. Translating gives CASSPGLAGGFISTDTQYF.

The V call is TRBV4-2, the J call TRBJ2-1; TRBD2 agrees at 8 bases. Germline V CDR1 and CDR2: LGHNA, YNFKEQ. CDR3 size: 15 residues. V trimming: 4 bases; J trimming: 5 bases; junction bases outside the gene matches: 7. The CDR3 DNA reads as TGTGCCAGCAGCCGACCGAGACTAGCGCACAATGAGCAGTTCTTC. Translation: CASSRPRLAHNEQFF.

The V and J genes are TRBV25-1 and TRBJ2-3; TRBD1 agrees at 10 bases. CDR1 is MGHDK, CDR2 SYGVNS, per germline. The ends lost 8 bases at V and 1 base at J; junction bases unmatched: 9. The CDR3 is made up of 16 amino acids. CDR3 protein: CASRPMGTGGTDTQYF. In DNA, the CDR3 is TGTGCCAGCCGGCCTATGGGGACAGGGGGCACAGATACGCAGTATTTT.

The rearrangement links TRBV5-1 to TRBJ1-2, with 8 bases identical to TRBD1. V was pared by 2 bases and J by 5 bases, with 5 bases of the junction left unmatched. In germline, CDR1 is SGHRS, CDR2 YFSETQ. The CDR3 is 14 residues long. CDR3 sequence: CASSFTGGDYGYTF. DNA of the CDR3: TGCGCCAGCAGCTTCACAGGGGGAGATTATGGCTACACCTTC.

The rearrangement uses TRBV11-2 and TRBJ2-3; D perhaps matches TRBD2 (5 bases). V dropped 5 bases and J dropped 1 base, with 13 bases sitting between them. CDR3 size: 15 residues. Germline V gene lookup returns CDR1 SGHAT and CDR2 FQNNGV. The CDR3 region is CASSLLRDGTDTQYF. As DNA, the CDR3 is TGTGCCAGCAGCCTCCTACGGGATGGCACAGATACGCAGTATTTT.

V gene TRBV30 combines with J gene TRBJ2-3; 7 nucleotides align to TRBD2. The length of the CDR3 is 15 residues. Trimming took 2 bases from V and 3 from J; bases not matched to a gene: 8. Germline V gene lookup returns CDR1 GTSNPN and CDR2 SVGIG (reference sequence). CDR3 residues: CAWSLRSGDTDTQYF. The CDR3 nucleotides read TGTGCCTGGAGTCTAAGGAGCGGGGATACAGATACGCAGTATTTT.

The chain couples TRBV30 to TRBJ1-2; maybe TRBD1 (5 bases). The length of the CDR3 is 13 residues. Germline V gene data show CDR1 as GTSNPN and CDR2 as SVGIG (reference sequence). V was shortened by 3 bases and J by 5 bases, with 13 bases between the two germline ends. DNA for the CDR3: TGTGCCTGGAGGACGGGGGGGAAATATGGCTACACCTTC. Encoded protein: CAWRTGGKYGYTF.

This sequence joins TRBV28 and TRBJ2-1; maybe TRBD2 (5 bases). V shed 6 bases and J shed 4 bases, with 19 bases lying between them. The germline CDR1 and CDR2 sequences are MDHEN and SYDVKM. This CDR3 is built from 16 residues. CDR3 sequence reads: CASSPMGGPRYNEQFF. For the CDR3, the DNA is TGTGCCAGCAGCCCTATGGGCGGGCCTAGGTACAATGAGCAGTTCTTC.

The chain employs TRBV11-3 and TRBJ2-7; weak D call: TRBD2 (5 bases). Germline V gives CDR1 SGHNT, CDR2 YENEEA. The CDR3 consists of 14 residues. V lost 3 bases to trimming and J lost 3 bases, with 12 bases between them. CDR3 residues: CASSFGVGSYEQYF. The CDR3 coding sequence is TGTGCCAGCAGCTTTGGGGTGGGGAGCTACGAGCAGTACTTC. Together with reference TRBV11-3 and TRBJ2-7, the CDR3 gives the full variable domain: EAGVVQSPRYKIIEKKQPVAFWCNPISGHNTLYWYLQNLGQGPELLIRYENEEAVDDSQLPKDRFSAERLKGVDSTLKIQPAELGDSAVYLCASSFGVGSYEQYFGPGTRLTVT.

The V and J genes are TRBV2 and TRBJ1-1; perhaps TRBD1 as D (6 bases). Trimming cost V 5 bases and J 1 base, with 8 bases left between them. CDR1 and CDR2 from the germline V gene are SNHLY and FYNNEI. The CDR3 sequence is 13 residues long. The CDR3 protein is CASSLQGNTEAFF. The CDR3 DNA follows: TGTGCCAGCAGTTTACAGGGGAACACTGAAGCTTTCTTT.